This T cell receptor beta chain was sequenced for a study of blood T cell repertoires in COVID-19. Study-wide background: Sample material is recorded as cDNA or gDNA derived from T cells, B-cell-depleted T cells, or PBMCs.

How the authors handled the data: From reference gene primer amplification, estimates of nucleated cell counts were derived. The data were produced by immunoSEQ multiplex PCR, yet TCRdb's version contains in-frame clones alone and is incomplete. The V and J calls and clone size were taken over from that table, and D and trimming were inferred from the DNA. The sample records some 340,000 clones, approximately 87% being singletons. Ages ranged from roughly 18 to 100 years, with residence in 24 US areas. Resolution of symptoms, clearance, or two negative PCRs was present in recovered Cohort 3 donors. The germline V gene encodes CDR1 LNHDA and CDR2 SQIVND (reference sequence). The CDR3 is made up of 17 amino acids. With 7 bases clipped from V and 8 bases from J, the junction kept 14 bases outside the gene matches.

The V gene is TRBV19, the J gene TRBJ2-2; 12 bases map to TRBD1. The TCR originated in a woman in her twenties or thirties who had recovered from COVID-19. The specimen was PBMCs or T cells enriched from blood (not recorded which). CDR3: CASTIPWDRGLQGELFF. The CDR3, as DNA: TGTGCCAGTACCATCCCTTGGGACAGGGGGCTACAAGGGGAGCTGTTTTTT.